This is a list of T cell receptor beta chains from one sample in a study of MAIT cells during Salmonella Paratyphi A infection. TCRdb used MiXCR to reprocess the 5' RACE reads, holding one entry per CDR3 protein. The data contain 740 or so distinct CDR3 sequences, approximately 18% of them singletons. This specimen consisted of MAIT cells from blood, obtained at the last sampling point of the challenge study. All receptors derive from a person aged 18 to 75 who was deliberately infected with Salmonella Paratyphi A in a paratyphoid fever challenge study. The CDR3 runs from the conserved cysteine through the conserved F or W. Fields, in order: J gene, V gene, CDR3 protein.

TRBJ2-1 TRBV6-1 CASSQGESYNEQFF
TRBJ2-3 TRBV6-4 CASSGLAGGTDTQYF
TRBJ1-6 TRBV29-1 CSVSTEAESSPLHF
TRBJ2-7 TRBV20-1 CSAPSTDNSYEQYF
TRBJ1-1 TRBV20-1 CSASGQGDTEAFF
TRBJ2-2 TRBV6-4 CASSDRADGELFF
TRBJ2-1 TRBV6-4 CASSDSGGANEQFF
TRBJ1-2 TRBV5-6 CASSPPENYGYTF
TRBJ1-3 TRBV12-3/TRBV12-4 CASSLGGNTIYF
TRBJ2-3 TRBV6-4 CASSDRLGSGTQYF
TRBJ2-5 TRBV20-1 CSARDGLAQETQYF
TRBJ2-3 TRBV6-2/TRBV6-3 CASSYSTSTDTQYF
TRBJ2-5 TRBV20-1 CSARGLAGGMRETQYF
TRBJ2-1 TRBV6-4 CASSDRDNNEQFF
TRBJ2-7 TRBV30 CAWSDLAGPYEQYF
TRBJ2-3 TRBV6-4 CASSDRSGGADTQYF
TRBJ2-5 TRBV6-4 CASSETSGGQETQYF
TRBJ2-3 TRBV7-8 CASSRTSGGTDTQYF
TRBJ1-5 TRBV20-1 CSATLGQGDSQPQHF
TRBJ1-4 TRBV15 CVTSTRTGSGDEKLFF
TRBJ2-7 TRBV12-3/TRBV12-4 CASGARGDVSYEQYF
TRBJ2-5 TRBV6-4 CASSELAGSQETQYF
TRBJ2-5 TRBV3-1 CASQTRDFQETQYF